This is a list of T cell receptor beta chains from one sample in a study of blood T cells in healthy people across ages. TCRdb ran MiXCR on the 5' RACE reads and lists one entry per CDR3 protein. Of just over 800,000 distinct CDR3 sequences listed, 60% to 80% are singletons. Sequencing input: blood. The receptors shown here come from a young man in good health. The conserved cysteine and the conserved F or W are not part of the CDR3 here. Clone size appears in some rows only: once, few, many, or a class for an expanded clone.

clone size | CDR3 length | V gene | CDR3 protein
once | 9 | TRBV20-1 | SARVAAEAF
. | 14 | TRBV12-3/TRBV12-4 | ASSFGGRGTDTEAF
. | 13 | TRBV20-1 | SARDRKRGGYEQY
. | 13 | TRBV7-2 | ASSLEGPSGYGYT
. | 14 | TRBV7-2 | ASSLGSSGGQETQY
once | 12 | TRBV28 | ASSLTPAGTEAF
. | 11 | TRBV29-1 | SVEEGQGKPQH
few | 11 | TRBV9 | ASSGGRENIQY
many | 15 | TRBV29-1 | SVEPGLAGGPRNEQF
. | 12 | TRBV6-6 | ASSPTGDNSPLH
. | 11 | TRBV6-2/TRBV6-3 | ASRPELWNEQY
. | 14 | TRBV20-1 | SASVFRTGEVNEQF
. | 14 | TRBV6-6 | ASSYSSRGQVSEQY
once | 11 | TRBV29-1 | SVVYGESTEAF
. | 14 | TRBV7-2 | ASSPRGGNLQETQY
. | 13 | TRBV7-3 | ASAIGSSSYNEQF
. | 16 | TRBV9 | ASSVGAGTRVATDTQY
. | 10 | TRBV6-5 | ASSPGQVEQY
few | 11 | TRBV20-1 | SAPQGGTDTQY
. | 10 | TRBV20-1 | SALAGDYEQF
. | 16 | TRBV3-1 | ASSQVRTVSPLFYGYT
few | 16 | TRBV7-2 | ASSSPLRREMTFYTQY
few | 12 | TRBV7-2 | ASSLGMHTDTQY
once | 15 | TRBV7-7 | ASSLIPPGAGTDTQY
. | 12 | TRBV10-3 | AISEDLTNSPLH
. | 12 | TRBV7-9 | ASSRTGHEETQY
. | 10 | TRBV2 | ASINSRDGYT
few | 15 | TRBV6-5 | ASSYFLGYTGANVLT
once | 11 | TRBV4-1 | ASRRSVDNEQF
. | 11 | TRBV2 | ASRPSVYNEQF
. | 12 | TRBV12-3/TRBV12-4 | ASSFLAGRETQY
. | 16 | TRBV3-1 | ASSQSRRHPSGANVLT
. | 12 | TRBV20-1 | SASVLGPGSEAF
. | 11 | TRBV29-1 | SVERGVYNEQF
many | 13 | TRBV5-4 | ASSPAPTSTDTQY
. | 15 | TRBV7-3 | ASSLRGRGAGANVLT
. | 13 | TRBV5-1 | ASSLWGRVGDTQY
. | 15 | TRBV13 | ASSWVLVGESTDTQY
. | 13 | TRBV19 | ASSISGTFSYEQY
few | 13 | TRBV7-9 | ASSGGQGGVYGYT
once | 14 | TRBV7-3 | ASSLTGDGRTDTQY